A selection of T cell receptor beta chains follows, all from one sample in a study of cytomegalovirus exposure and HLA in healthy donors. Clones were sequenced by immunoSEQ multiplex PCR, and TCRdb holds only the in-frame ones, with some missing. The table shows under 200,000 clones, with around 92% occurring only once. Material for sequencing was PBMCs. Source of these receptors: a woman aged 18 to 35 in good health and CMV-seropositive. CDR3s include the opening cysteine and the closing phenylalanine or tryptophan. The order of the fields is D gene, J gene, V gene, clone size, CDR3 DNA, CDR3 protein. The D gene is left open where the match is weak. The listing skips clone size in some rows; elsewhere it reads once, few, many or a size class.

-,TRBJ1-2,TRBV7-9,-,TGTGCCAGCAGTCCCCAGTTAAGTGTCAGCTATGGCTACACCTTC,CASSPQLSVSYGYTF
-,TRBJ2-7,TRBV6-5,-,TGTGCCAGCACTCAAATCGGACAGCCATACGAGCAGTACTTC,CASTQIGQPYEQYF
TRBD2,TRBJ2-7,TRBV10-3,-,TGTGCCATCAGTGAGTACCGGACTAGCGTCGAGGGGGAGCAGTACTTC,CAISEYRTSVEGEQYF
-,TRBJ2-2,TRBV15,-,TGTGCCACCAGCAGAGGGGAGCCTAGCGCACTCCAGGCGAACACCGGGGAGCTGTTTTTT,CATSRGEPSALQANTGELFF
-,TRBJ1-2,TRBV30,-,TGTGCCTGGAGTACAGGGACATTCTATGGCTGCACCTTC,CAWSTGTFYGCTF
-,TRBJ1-3,TRBV28,-,TGTGCCAGCAGTTTGCCTCGGTCGGGAAACACCATATATTTT,CASSLPRSGNTIYF
-,TRBJ2-5,TRBV30,-,TGTGCCTTCAGGGGAGAAGAGACCCAGTACTTC,CAFRGEETQYF
-,TRBJ2-7,TRBV30,-,TGTGCCTGGAGTGCCGACCGGGAATTTTACGAGCAGTACTTC,CAWSADREFYEQYF
-,TRBJ2-7,TRBV6-1,-,TGTGCCAGCATGCCCCCGGCAGGCCACTCCTACGAGCAGTACTTC,CASMPPAGHSYEQYF
TRBD2,TRBJ2-1,TRBV5-1,-,TGCGCCAGCAGCCCGGGACTAGCGGGGGGCCAACTTACAATGAGCGAGTTCTTC,CASSPGLAGGQLTMSEFF
-,TRBJ2-1,TRBV4-3,-,TGCGCCAGCAGCCCGTTGGGCACGGAGGGAGGAGGAAATGAGCAGTTCTTC,CASSPLGTEGGGNEQFF
-,TRBJ2-7,TRBV6-6,-,TGTGCCAGCAGTCGACTAGGAGCCCCCTACGAGCAGTACTTC,CASSRLGAPYEQYF
TRBD1,TRBJ2-1,TRBV11-3,once,TGTGCCAGCAGCTTAGATAACAGGGGCGCCTACAATGAGCAGTTCTTC,CASSLDNRGAYNEQFF
TRBD2,TRBJ2-1,TRBV11-3,-,TGTGCCAGCAGTTATGATATCGCGGGAGGGCTTCGTGAGCAGTTCTTC,CASSYDIAGGLREQFF
TRBD1,TRBJ1-1,TRBV10-2,-,TGCGCCAGCAGCAACCCCGGGACAGGGAGTGTATTGGGGACTGAAGCTTTCTTT,CASSNPGTGSVLGTEAFF
-,TRBJ2-1,TRBV18,-,TGTGCCAGCTCACTTCTGACAAGCGGCCTCTACAATGAGCAGTTCTTC,CASSLLTSGLYNEQFF
TRBD2,TRBJ2-1,TRBV5-5,-,TGTGCCAGCAGCTTACTAGCGGGAGTAGGACCAAATGAGCAGTTCTTC,CASSLLAGVGPNEQFF
TRBD2,TRBJ2-5,TRBV5-1,-,TGCGCCAGCAGCTTGGGACTAGCGGGAGGGTCGGAGACCCAGTACTTC,CASSLGLAGGSETQYF
TRBD2,TRBJ2-1,TRBV7-9,-,TGTGCCAGCAGCGGGGTAGCGGGAGGGGATGAGCAGTTCTTC,CASSGVAGGDEQFF
-,TRBJ1-2,TRBV2,-,TGTGCCAGCACCCTGGACAGTCCCTATGGCTACACCTTC,CASTLDSPYGYTF
TRBD2,TRBJ2-1,TRBV29-1,-,TGCAGCGTTGGCGGGGGTTTCCATGAGCAGTTCTTC,CSVGGGFHEQFF
-,TRBJ2-5,TRBV5-1,-,TGCGCCAGCAGGAGTTCCCCTCAAGAGACCCAGTACTTC,CASRSSPQETQYF
-,TRBJ2-1,TRBV4-1,-,TGCGCCAGCAGCCGACCCGGGAGCTCCTACAATGAGCAGTTCTTC,CASSRPGSSYNEQFF
-,TRBJ2-1,TRBV10-3,-,TGTGCCATCAGACCCACAGAGGACATTTGGAGCAATGAGCAGTTCTTC,CAIRPTEDIWSNEQFF
TRBD2,TRBJ2-1,TRBV6-4,-,TGTGCCAGCAGTGATACCGGGACTAGCGGGGCCAATGAGCAGTTCTTC,CASSDTGTSGANEQFF
-,TRBJ1-5,TRBV6-5,-,TGTGCCAGCAAAAAAGGACAGACACTTCAGCCCCAGCATTTT,CASKKGQTLQPQHF
-,TRBJ1-5,TRBV10-3,-,TGTGCCACCACTACCTCGGACGGACTAAATCAGCCCCAGCATTTT,CATTTSDGLNQPQHF
-,TRBJ2-1,TRBV2,-,TGTGCCAGCAGTGAAGAGGCCCTATCTAGCTCCTACAATGAGCAGTTCTTC,CASSEEALSSSYNEQFF
TRBD2,TRBJ2-5,TRBV7-3,-,TGTGCCAGCAGCTTAGGCGGACTAGCGGAGACCCAGTACTTC,CASSLGGLAETQYF
-,TRBJ2-7,TRBV7-3,-,TGTGCCAGCAGCTTAGGCAGGGGTTCGTACGAGCAGTACTTC,CASSLGRGSYEQYF
-,TRBJ2-4,TRBV9,-,TGTGCCAGCAGCCCCCGACAGGTGGAGAACATTCAGTACTTC,CASSPRQVENIQYF
TRBD1,TRBJ2-7,TRBV5-1,-,TGCGCCAGCAGCTTGGGACCCTCTGACAGGGGGCTACTCTACGAGCAGTACTTC,CASSLGPSDRGLLYEQYF
TRBD2,TRBJ2-2,TRBV9,-,TGTGCCAGCAGCGGTCGGACTAGCGGGAGGTCGAACACCGGGGAGCTGTTTTTT,CASSGRTSGRSNTGELFF
TRBD1,TRBJ2-7,TRBV19,-,TGTGCCAGTAGTAGGAGGACAGGTGCCTCCTACGAGCAGTACTTC,CASSRRTGASYEQYF
-,TRBJ1-5,TRBV11-2,-,TGTGCCAGCAGCCTCGGTGGGGGCGGGAATCAGCCCCAGCATTTT,CASSLGGGGNQPQHF
-,TRBJ2-7,TRBV30,-,TGTGCCTGGGATAAGGACAACGCCTACGAGCAGTACTTC,CAWDKDNAYEQYF
TRBD2,TRBJ2-1,TRBV7-8,once,TGTGCCAGCAGCTTGGGACTAGCGAACAATGAGCAGTTCTTC,CASSLGLANNEQFF
-,TRBJ1-2,TRBV7-9,-,TGTGCCAGCAGCTTACAGGGTTATTATGGCTACACCTTC,CASSLQGYYGYTF
-,TRBJ2-2,TRBV11-3,-,TGTGCCAGCTGCCCGGGGTGGCAGATAGACACCGGGGAGCTGTTTTTT,CASCPGWQIDTGELFF
TRBD1,TRBJ1-2,TRBV6-1,-,TGTGCCAGCAGTACAGGGGGCGCGAGCTATGGCTACACCTTC,CASSTGGASYGYTF
-,TRBJ1-3,TRBV18,once,TGTGCCAGCTCACCAACTAACTCTGGAAACACCATATATTTT,CASSPTNSGNTIYF
TRBD1,TRBJ1-5,TRBV4-1,-,TGCGCCAGCAGCCCCTTCCGGACAGGGCTTAGTCCCCAGCATTTT,CASSPFRTGLSPQHF
-,TRBJ1-1,TRBV20-1,few,TGCAGTCCCACGACAGACACTGAAGCTTTCTTT,CSPTTDTEAFF
-,TRBJ2-3,TRBV5-1,-,TGCGCCAGCAGCTTTATTTCCGGGGTTGGAACAGATACGCAGTATTTT,CASSFISGVGTDTQYF
-,TRBJ1-1,TRBV6-1,few,TGTGCCAGCAGCCCTCACACTGAAGCTTTCTTT,CASSPHTEAFF
TRBD2,TRBJ2-2,TRBV6-1,-,TGTGCCAGCAGCAGGGACTACGTCACCGGGGAGCTGTTTTTT,CASSRDYVTGELFF
TRBD1,TRBJ1-2,TRBV7-2,-,TGTGCCAGCAGCATACATACAGGGGGCAACTATGGCTACACCTTC,CASSIHTGGNYGYTF
TRBD2,TRBJ2-7,TRBV4-2,-,TGTGCCAGCAGCCAAGGTGACTCCGGGACTAGATCCTACGAGCAGTACTTC,CASSQGDSGTRSYEQYF
TRBD2,TRBJ2-5,TRBV7-9,once,TGTGCCAGCAGCCCCGGACTAGCGGGAGGGCCTGCAGAGACCCAGTACTTC,CASSPGLAGGPAETQYF
-,TRBJ2-7,TRBV5-1,-,TGCGCCAGCAGCTCGGTCGCGATCTCTAGGCGGTACTTC,CASSSVAISRRYF
TRBD1,TRBJ1-2,TRBV27,once,TGTGCCAGCAGTTTATCGATAACAGGGGGCTATGGCTACACCTTC,CASSLSITGGYGYTF
TRBD2,TRBJ2-3,TRBV2,-,TGTGCCAGCAGCCGACTAGCGGGGGGGGCAGATACGCAGTATTTT,CASSRLAGGADTQYF
TRBD2,TRBJ2-3,TRBV5-4,-,TGTGCCAGCAGCTTGTATAAGGGACTAGCGGAGGAAGATACGCAGTATTTT,CASSLYKGLAEEDTQYF
TRBD1,TRBJ1-5,TRBV6-7,-,TGTGCCCCAACCGGGACAGGGGGCGATCAGCCCCAGCATTTT,CAPTGTGGDQPQHF
TRBD1,TRBJ1-1,TRBV25-1,-,TGTGCCAGCAGTGCTCAGGGGGCGAACACTGAAGCTTTCTTT,CASSAQGANTEAFF
-,TRBJ2-1,TRBV5-4,-,TGTGCCAGCACACCGGGAGACCTGGCAGTGGATGAGCAGTTCTTC,CASTPGDLAVDEQFF
-,TRBJ2-7,TRBV11-2,-,TGTGCCAGCAGCATCGGGACTGGCCCCACCTACGAGCAGTACTTC,CASSIGTGPTYEQYF
-,TRBJ2-6,TRBV19,-,TGTGCCAGTAGCTGGAGGGACGTATACTCTGGGGCCAACGTCCTGACTTTC,CASSWRDVYSGANVLTF
-,TRBJ1-5,TRBV10-2,-,TGCGCCAGCAGTAGGACAAATCAGCCCCAGCATTTT,CASSRTNQPQHF
-,TRBJ1-1,TRBV2,-,TGTGCCAGCAGTGTTCGGGGAACTGAAGCTTTCTTT,CASSVRGTEAFF